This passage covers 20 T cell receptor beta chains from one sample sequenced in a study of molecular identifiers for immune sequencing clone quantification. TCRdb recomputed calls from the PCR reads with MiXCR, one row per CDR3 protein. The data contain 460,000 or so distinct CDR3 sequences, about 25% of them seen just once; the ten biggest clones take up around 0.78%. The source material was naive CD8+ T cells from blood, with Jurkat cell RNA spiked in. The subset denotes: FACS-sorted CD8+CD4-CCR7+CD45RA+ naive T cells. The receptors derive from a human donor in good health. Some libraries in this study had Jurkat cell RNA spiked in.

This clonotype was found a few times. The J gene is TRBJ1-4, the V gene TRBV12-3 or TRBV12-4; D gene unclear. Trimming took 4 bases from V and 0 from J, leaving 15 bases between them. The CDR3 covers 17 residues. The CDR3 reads CASSSVGFGATNEKLFF. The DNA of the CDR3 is TGTGCCAGCAGTTCTGTAGGTTTCGGAGCAACTAATGAAAAACTGTTTTTT.

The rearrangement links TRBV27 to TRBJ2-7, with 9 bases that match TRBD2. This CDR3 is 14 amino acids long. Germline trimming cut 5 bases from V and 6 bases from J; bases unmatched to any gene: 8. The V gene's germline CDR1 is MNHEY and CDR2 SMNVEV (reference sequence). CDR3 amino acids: CASSAGGPLGEQYF. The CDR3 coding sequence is TGTGCCAGCAGTGCGGGAGGGCCGTTAGGCGAGCAGTACTTC.

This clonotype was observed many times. CDR3 nucleotides: TGTGCCAGCAGCTTAACGGGGGATGGGGCCAAAAACATTCAGTACTTC. Translating it yields CASSLTGDGAKNIQYF. The V gene is TRBV7-6, the J gene TRBJ2-4; weak D call: TRBD2 (6 bases). The CDR3 sequence is 16 residues long. The germline V gene has CDR1 SGHVS and CDR2 FNYEAQ. Trimming took 2 bases from V and 1 from J, leaving 12 bases between them.

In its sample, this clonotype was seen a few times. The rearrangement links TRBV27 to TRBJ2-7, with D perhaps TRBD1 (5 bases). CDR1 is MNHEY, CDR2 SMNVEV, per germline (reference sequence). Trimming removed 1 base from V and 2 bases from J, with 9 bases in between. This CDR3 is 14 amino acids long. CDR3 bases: TGTGCCAGCAGTTTATTCCCAGGGACCTACGAGCAGTACTTC. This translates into CASSLFPGTYEQYF.

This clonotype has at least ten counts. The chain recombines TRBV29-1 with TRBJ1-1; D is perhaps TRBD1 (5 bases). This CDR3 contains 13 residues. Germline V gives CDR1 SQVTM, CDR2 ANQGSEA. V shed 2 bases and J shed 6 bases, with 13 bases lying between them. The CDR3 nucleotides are TGCAGCGTTGAACCCCAGGGTTCCGCTGAAGCTTTCTTT. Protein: CSVEPQGSAEAFF.

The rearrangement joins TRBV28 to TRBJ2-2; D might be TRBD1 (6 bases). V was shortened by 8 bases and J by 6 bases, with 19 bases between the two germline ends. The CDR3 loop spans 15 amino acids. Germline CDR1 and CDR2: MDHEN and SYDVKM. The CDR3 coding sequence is TGTGCCAGCGGGTACCGGGGACAAAGGGCCGGGGAGCTGTTTTTT. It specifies CASGYRGQRAGELFF.

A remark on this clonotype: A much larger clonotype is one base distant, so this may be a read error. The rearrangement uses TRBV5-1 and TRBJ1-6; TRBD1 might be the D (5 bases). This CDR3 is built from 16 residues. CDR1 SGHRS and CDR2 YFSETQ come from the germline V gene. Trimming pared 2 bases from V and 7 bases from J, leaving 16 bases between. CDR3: CASSLGGTASNSPLHF. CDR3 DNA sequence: TGCGCCAGCAGCTTAGGAGGGACGGCCTCGAATTCACCCCTCCACTTT. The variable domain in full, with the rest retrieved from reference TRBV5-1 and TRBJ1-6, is KAGVTQTPRYLIKTRGQQVTLSCSPISGHRSVSWYQQTPGQGLQFLFEYFSETQRNKGNFPGRFSGRQFSNSRSEMNVSTLELGDSALYLCASSLGGTASNSPLHFGNGTRLTVT.

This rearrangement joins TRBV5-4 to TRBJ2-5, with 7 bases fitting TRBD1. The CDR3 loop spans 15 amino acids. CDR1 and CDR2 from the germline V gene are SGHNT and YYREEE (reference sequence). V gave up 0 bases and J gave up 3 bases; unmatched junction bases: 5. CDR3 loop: CASSLGWGTEETQYF. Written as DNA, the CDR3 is TGTGCCAGCAGCTTGGGATGGGGGACAGAAGAGACCCAGTACTTC.

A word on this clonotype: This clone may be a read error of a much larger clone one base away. In nucleotides, the CDR3 is TGCGCCAGCAGTTTTAGTAATGGCTACACCTTC. This encodes CASSFSNGYTF. The V and J genes are TRBV10-2 and TRBJ1-2; no clear D gene. This CDR3 is 11 amino acids long. CDR1 is WSHSY, CDR2 SAAADI, per germline. The V end lost 5 bases, the J end lost 6 bases, and 7 bases lay between the germline ends.

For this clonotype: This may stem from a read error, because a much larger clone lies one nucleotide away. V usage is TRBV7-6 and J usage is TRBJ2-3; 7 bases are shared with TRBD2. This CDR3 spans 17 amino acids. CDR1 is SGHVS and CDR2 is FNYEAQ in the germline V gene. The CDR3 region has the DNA TGTGCCAGCTGCTTTTTAAGGGCGGGGGAGAACACAGATACGCAGTATTTT. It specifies CASCFLRAGENTDTQYF.

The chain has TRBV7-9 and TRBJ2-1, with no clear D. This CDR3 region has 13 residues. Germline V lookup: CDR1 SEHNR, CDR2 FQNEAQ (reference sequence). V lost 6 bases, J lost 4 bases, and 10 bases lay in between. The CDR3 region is CASRREHYNEQFF. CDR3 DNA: TGTGCCAGCAGAAGAGAACATTACAATGAGCAGTTCTTC.

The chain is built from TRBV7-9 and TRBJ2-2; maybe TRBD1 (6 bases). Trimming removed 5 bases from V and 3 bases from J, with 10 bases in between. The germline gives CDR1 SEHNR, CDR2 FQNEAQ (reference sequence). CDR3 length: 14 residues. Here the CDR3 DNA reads TGTGCCAGCAGCGAATGGACAGACACCGGGGAGCTGTTTTTT. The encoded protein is CASSEWTDTGELFF.

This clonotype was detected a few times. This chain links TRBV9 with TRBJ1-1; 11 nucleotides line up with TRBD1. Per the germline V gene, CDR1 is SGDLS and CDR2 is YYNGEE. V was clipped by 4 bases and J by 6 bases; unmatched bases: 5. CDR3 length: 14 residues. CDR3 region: CASSPWGQGAEAFF. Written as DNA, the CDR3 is TGTGCCAGCAGCCCCTGGGGACAGGGGGCTGAAGCTTTCTTT.

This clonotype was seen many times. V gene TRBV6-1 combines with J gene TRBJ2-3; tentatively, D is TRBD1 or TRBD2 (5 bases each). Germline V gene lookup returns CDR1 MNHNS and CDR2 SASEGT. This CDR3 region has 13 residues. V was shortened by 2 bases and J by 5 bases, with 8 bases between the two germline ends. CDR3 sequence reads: CASSELGVDTQYF. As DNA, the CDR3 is TGTGCCAGCAGTGAATTGGGGGTAGATACGCAGTATTTT.

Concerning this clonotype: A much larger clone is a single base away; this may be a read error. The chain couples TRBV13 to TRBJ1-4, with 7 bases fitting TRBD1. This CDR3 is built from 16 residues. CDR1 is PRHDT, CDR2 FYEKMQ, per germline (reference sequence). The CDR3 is CASSGYRGATNKKLFF. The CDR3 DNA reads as TGTGCCAGCAGCGGTTACAGGGGTGCAACTAATAAAAAACTGTTTTTT.

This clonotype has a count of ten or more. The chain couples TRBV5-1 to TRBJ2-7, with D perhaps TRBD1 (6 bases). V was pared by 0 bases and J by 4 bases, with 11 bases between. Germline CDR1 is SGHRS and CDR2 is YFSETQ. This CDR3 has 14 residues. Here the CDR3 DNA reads TGCGCCAGCAGCTTGGAGCAGGGGATATACGAGCAGTACTTC. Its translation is CASSLEQGIYEQYF. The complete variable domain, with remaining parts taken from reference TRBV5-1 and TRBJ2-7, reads KAGVTQTPRYLIKTRGQQVTLSCSPISGHRSVSWYQQTPGQGLQFLFEYFSETQRNKGNFPGRFSGRQFSNSRSEMNVSTLELGDSALYLCASSLEQGIYEQYFGPGTRLTVT.

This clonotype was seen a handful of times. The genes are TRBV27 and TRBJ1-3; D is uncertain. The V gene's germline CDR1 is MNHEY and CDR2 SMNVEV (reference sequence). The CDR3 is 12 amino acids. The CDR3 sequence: CTPRRPGNTIYF. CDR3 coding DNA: TGTACCCCCAGACGGCCTGGAAACACCATATATTTT.

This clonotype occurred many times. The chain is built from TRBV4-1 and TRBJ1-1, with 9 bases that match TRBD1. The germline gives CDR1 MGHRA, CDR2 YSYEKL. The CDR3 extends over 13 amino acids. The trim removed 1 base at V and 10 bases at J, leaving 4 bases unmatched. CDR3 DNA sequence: TGCGCCAGCAGCCAAGGGACAGGGGAGGGAGCTTTCTTT. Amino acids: CASSQGTGEGAFF.

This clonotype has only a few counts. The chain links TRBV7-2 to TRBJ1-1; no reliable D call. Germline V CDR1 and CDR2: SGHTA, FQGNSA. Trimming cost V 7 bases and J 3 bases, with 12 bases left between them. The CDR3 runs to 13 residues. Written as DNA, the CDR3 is TGTGCCAGCACCCCGCAGGTGGACACTGAAGCTTTCTTT. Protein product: CASTPQVDTEAFF.

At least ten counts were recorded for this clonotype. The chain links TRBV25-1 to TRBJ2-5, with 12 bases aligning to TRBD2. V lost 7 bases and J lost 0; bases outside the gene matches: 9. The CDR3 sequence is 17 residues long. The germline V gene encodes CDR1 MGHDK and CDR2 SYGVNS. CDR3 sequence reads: CASTRRTSGDYQETQYF. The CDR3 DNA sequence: TGTGCCAGCACCAGAAGGACTAGCGGGGATTACCAAGAGACCCAGTACTTC.